A single sample gave rise to the 5 T cell receptor beta chains below, sequenced in a study of blood T cells in healthy people across ages. Alongside a J-beta primer mix, a sample-barcoded 5' primer served in a second PCR lasting 7 to 11 cycles. TCRdb called the 5' RACE reads again in MiXCR, with one record for every CDR3 protein. The sample contains about 1.6 million distinct CDR3 sequences, roughly 32% of which appear only once. Sequenced sample: blood. All receptors derive from a woman aged 25-40 years in good health.

The chain employs TRBV5-1 and TRBJ1-2; D is uncertain. Trimming cost V 4 bases and J 4 bases, with 14 bases left between them. Per the germline V gene, CDR1 is SGHRS and CDR2 is YFSETQ. The CDR3 sequence is 14 residues long. The CDR3, as DNA: TGCGCCAGCAGCCCAGGCTCGGTGGTCTATGGCTACACCTTC. It specifies CASSPGSVVYGYTF.

In its sample, this clonotype was seen a few times. The J gene is TRBJ2-3, the V gene TRBV7-3; D gene unclear. There are 13 residues in the CDR3. Trimming took 8 bases from V and 9 from J, leaving 18 bases between them. Germline CDR1 reads SGHTA; CDR2 reads FQGTGA. CDR3 coding DNA: TGTGCCAGCGGCTCCCGCCCCGGCCAGACGCAGTATTTT. It translates to CASGSRPGQTQYF.

This chain connects TRBV7-3 to TRBJ1-2, with 9 positions matching TRBD1. After removal of 5 bases from V and 7 bases from J, the junction contained 8 bases not matched to a gene. This CDR3 is 14 amino acids long. CDR1 and CDR2 from the germline V gene are SGHTA and FQGTGA. As DNA, the CDR3 is TGTGCCAGCAGCCCGTCCGACAGGGGGTCTGGCTACACCTTC. Its translation is CASSPSDRGSGYTF.

This clonotype was counted only a few times. This chain links TRBV6-5 with TRBJ1-6, with 8 bases fitting TRBD1. J lost 0 bases, V lost 4 bases, and 8 bases had no gene match. Germline V gene sequence: CDR1 MNHEY, CDR2 SVGAGI. This CDR3 comprises 18 residues. CDR3 bases: TGTGCCAGCAGTTCATCAGGGGGCCGGAGCTCCTATAATTCACCCCTCCACTTT. Its protein is CASSSSGGRSSYNSPLHF.

V is TRBV11-3 and J is TRBJ2-3, with a tentative D call TRBD1 (6 bases). Germline V gene lookup returns CDR1 SGHNT and CDR2 YENEEA. CDR3 length: 14 amino acids. V was shortened by 6 bases and J by 5 bases, with 15 bases between the two germline ends. The CDR3 bases are TGTGCCAGCAGTGGGGCAGGGGAGAAAGATACGCAGTATTTT. Protein: CASSGAGEKDTQYF.